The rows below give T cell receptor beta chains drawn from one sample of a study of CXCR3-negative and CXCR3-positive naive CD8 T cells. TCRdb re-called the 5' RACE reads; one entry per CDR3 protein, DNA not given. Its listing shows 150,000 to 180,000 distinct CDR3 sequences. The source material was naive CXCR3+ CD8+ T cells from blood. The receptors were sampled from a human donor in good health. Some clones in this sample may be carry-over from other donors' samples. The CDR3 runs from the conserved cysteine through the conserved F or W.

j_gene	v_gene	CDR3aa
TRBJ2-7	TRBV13	CASSGGGRTYEQYF
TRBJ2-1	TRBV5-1	CASSAWTGKDNEQFF
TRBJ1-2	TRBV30	CAWTDPTGFYGYTF
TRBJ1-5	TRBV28	CASSLYPGRVGQPQHF
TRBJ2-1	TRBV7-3	CASSQLAGGYNEQFF
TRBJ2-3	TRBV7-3	CASSQGTGGGKDTQYF
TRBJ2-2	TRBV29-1	CSVEVWGTGELFF
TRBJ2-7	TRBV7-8	CASSLGSAGKYF
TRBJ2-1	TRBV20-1	CSARDTSGGAHEQFF
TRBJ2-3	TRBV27	CASSLSPSGRAPDTQYF
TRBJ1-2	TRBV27	CASSLQGAPFGYTF
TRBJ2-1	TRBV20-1	CSAREDSGGYNEQFF
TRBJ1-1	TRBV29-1	CSVLEGWDTEAFF
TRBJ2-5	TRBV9	CASSASDSQETQYF
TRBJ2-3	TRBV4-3	CASSPTSGAGRTQYF
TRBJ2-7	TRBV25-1	CASSLKGGEEYF
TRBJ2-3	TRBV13	CASSLSPRTDTQYF
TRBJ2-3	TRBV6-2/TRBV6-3	CASSYVDSGTADTQYF
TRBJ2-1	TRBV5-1	CASSLARDYNEQFF
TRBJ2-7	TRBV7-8	CASSLKGVAYEQYF
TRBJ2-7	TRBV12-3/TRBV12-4	CASSPPLPRQGSYEQYF
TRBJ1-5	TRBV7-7	CASGPQGQGPNQPQHF
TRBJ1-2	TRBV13	CASNDVPGTNYGYTF
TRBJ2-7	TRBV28	CASSSTSGTEQYF
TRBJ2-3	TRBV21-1	CASSKKRTSPSTDTQYF
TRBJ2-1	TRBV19	CASSIGTSPYNEQFF
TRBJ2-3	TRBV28	CASSFALSTDTQYF
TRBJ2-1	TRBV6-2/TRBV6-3	CASIRDGGAGYEQFF
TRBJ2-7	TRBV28	CASSFLGSFYEQYF
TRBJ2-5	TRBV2	CARGGLAGEETQYF
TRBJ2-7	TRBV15	CATSRGAGGPYEQYF
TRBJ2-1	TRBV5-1	CASSHYYNEQFF
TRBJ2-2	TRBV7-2	CASSINWLEGQGTTGELFF
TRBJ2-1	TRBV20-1	CSARLLAAPRSYNEQFF
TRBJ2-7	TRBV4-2	CASSQGERMREQYF
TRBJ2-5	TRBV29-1	CSVDGNSGSLQETQYF
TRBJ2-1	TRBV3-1	CASSQEFAGGLRNEQFF
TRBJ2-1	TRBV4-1	CASSPLASGRERGVNEQFF
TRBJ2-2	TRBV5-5	CASSPAGTAFPGELFF
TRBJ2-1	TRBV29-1	CSVFGGVSYNEQFF
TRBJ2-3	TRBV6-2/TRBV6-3	CASSLLAGERTDTQYF
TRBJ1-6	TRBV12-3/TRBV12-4	CASSPEVAGDNSPLHF
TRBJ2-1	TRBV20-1	CSARKGRRAYNEQFF
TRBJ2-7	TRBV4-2	CASSQVTAGGRYEQYF
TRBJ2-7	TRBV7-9	CASSEDRELEQYF
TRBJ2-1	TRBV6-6	CASSYSPGPYNEQFF
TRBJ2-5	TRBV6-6	CASSYSRLAGLQETQYF
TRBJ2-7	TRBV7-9	CASSDWAPRPGDGTFTYEQYF
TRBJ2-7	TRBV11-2	CASSFIGEQYF